These 19 T cell receptor beta chains share one sample of origin, sequenced in a study of T cells after posttransplantation cyclophosphamide. Measured with immunoSEQ multiplex PCR; TCRdb has only the in-frame clones, and not every one. This sample comprises under 30,000 clones, none seen once only. Material: PBMCs. Receptors were obtained from a woman in her sixties or seventies in good health, CMV-negative, and a related stem cell transplant donor.

This clone was counted ten times or more. The genes are TRBV7-2 and TRBJ1-2, with D possibly matching TRBD1 (6 bases). Germline assignment: CDR1 SGHTA and CDR2 FQGNSA. Trimming shortened V by 4 bases and J by 4 bases, and 16 bases separated the two germline ends. This CDR3 comprises 15 residues. CDR3 amino acids: CASSSSTTGTYGYTF. The CDR3 bases are TGTGCCAGCAGCTCAAGTACGACAGGAACCTATGGCTACACCTTC.

In its sample, this clone was seen many times. The V and J genes are TRBV6-2 or TRBV6-3 and TRBJ2-7; D is possibly TRBD2 (6 bases). This CDR3 comprises 12 residues. Germline V lookup: CDR1 MNHEY, CDR2 SVGEGT. V gave up 8 bases and J gave up 4 bases, with 12 bases separating them. CDR3 nucleotides: TGTGCCAGCCGACTAGGCAGGTACGAGCAGTACTTC. Residues: CASRLGRYEQYF.

This clone was observed many times. The chain combines TRBV27 with TRBJ1-1; 8 bases map to TRBD1. There are 14 residues in the CDR3. Germline assignment: CDR1 MNHEY and CDR2 SMNVEV (reference sequence). Trimming took 6 bases from V and 2 from J; bases not matched to a gene: 5. The CDR3 is CASRKQGGNTEAFF. The CDR3 DNA reads as TGTGCCAGCAGGAAACAGGGGGGAAACACTGAAGCTTTCTTT.

This clone was counted many times. J is TRBJ1-3 and V is TRBV15, with 7 bases that match TRBD1. Losses at the gene ends were 0 bases for V and 4 bases for J; bases not matched to a gene: 3. CDR1 is LNHNV, CDR2 YYDKDF, per germline (reference sequence). The CDR3 contains 15 residues. The CDR3 spells CATSRDPGQGNTIYF. The CDR3 nucleotides are TGTGCCACCAGCAGAGATCCGGGACAGGGAAACACCATATATTTT.

In its sample, this clone is medium-sized. V and J are TRBV5-4 and TRBJ2-1; D gene unclear. V lost 4 bases, J lost 4 bases, and 9 bases lay in between. The V gene's germline CDR1 is SGHNT and CDR2 YYREEE (reference sequence). The CDR3 runs to 13 residues. Here the CDR3 reads CASSDTAYNEQFF. In nucleotides, the CDR3 is TGTGCCAGCAGCGACACAGCTTACAATGAGCAGTTCTTC.

The chain is built from TRBV24-1 and TRBJ2-2, with 11 bases identical to TRBD2. V gave up 5 bases and J gave up 0 bases; unmatched junction bases: 7. The CDR3 consists of 18 residues. Germline V CDR1 and CDR2: KGHDR, SFDVKD. CDR3 sequence: CATSAASGGTSNTGELFF. In DNA form, the CDR3 reads TGTGCCACCAGTGCCGCTAGCGGGGGGACTTCGAACACCGGGGAGCTGTTTTTT.

This clone was picked up many times. The chain is built from TRBV27 and TRBJ2-6; D gene ambiguous. The V end lost 3 bases, the J end lost 4 bases, and 7 bases lay between the germline ends. The germline CDR1 and CDR2 sequences are MNHEY and SMNVEV (reference sequence). This CDR3 comprises 14 residues. CDR3 sequence reads: CASSFFSGANVLTF. CDR3 DNA sequence: TGTGCCAGCAGTTTCTTCTCCGGGGCCAACGTCCTGACTTTC.

This clone was counted many times. V is TRBV7-9 and J is TRBJ2-3; D gene uncertain. CDR1 is SEHNR and CDR2 is FQNEAQ in the germline V gene (reference sequence). The CDR3 runs 14 residues. Trimming took 5 bases from V and 0 from J, leaving 9 bases between them. This CDR3 is CASSPAISTDTQYF. The CDR3, as DNA: TGTGCCAGCAGCCCAGCGATTAGCACAGATACGCAGTATTTT.

This clone was counted at least ten times. The gene calls are TRBV6-2 or TRBV6-3 and TRBJ2-7; D is unclear. Between the trimmed V and J ends, which lost 5 bases and 0 bases, there was a span of 14 bases. CDR1 is MNHEY, CDR2 SVGEGT, per germline. This CDR3 contains 15 residues. CDR3 sequence: CASSPSRQTSYEQYF. The CDR3 DNA sequence: TGTGCCAGCAGTCCTTCCAGGCAGACCTCCTACGAGCAGTACTTC.

This clone has ten or more counts. The chain employs TRBV5-1 and TRBJ2-1, with 11 bases fitting TRBD2. With V trimmed by 6 bases and J by 7 bases, 9 bases remained unmatched. The CDR3 sequence is 15 residues long. Germline assignment: CDR1 SGHRS and CDR2 YFSETQ. CDR3 sequence: CASTNSGGAGNEQFF. DNA of the CDR3: TGCGCCAGCACCAATAGCGGGGGGGCCGGGAATGAGCAGTTCTTC.

This clone was seen at least ten times. V is TRBV7-6 and J is TRBJ1-1; unclear D gene. The CDR3 is 14 residues long. V was pared by 2 bases and J by 1 base, with 8 bases between. The germline V gene has CDR1 SGHVS and CDR2 FNYEAQ. CDR3 sequence (DNA): TGTGCCAGCAGCTTATCTAGGAGGAACACTGAAGCTTTCTTT. It encodes CASSLSRRNTEAFF.

This clone was seen repeatedly, ten times or more. The chain has TRBV7-3 and TRBJ1-2, with 11 bases fitting TRBD1. CDR3 size: 15 residues. The V segment lost 5 bases and the J segment 6 bases; nucleotides outside the gene matches: 8. Germline V gene data show CDR1 as SGHTA and CDR2 as FQGTGA. CDR3 protein: CASSPRTGGVDGYTF. DNA for the CDR3: TGTGCCAGCAGCCCGCGGACAGGGGGCGTAGATGGCTACACCTTC.

A few counts support this clone. The genes are TRBV9 and TRBJ2-2; 10 bases fit TRBD2. V lost 0 bases to trimming and J lost 4 bases; unmatched junction nucleotides: 6. The CDR3 is 17 residues long. Looked up from germline, CDR1 is SGDLS and CDR2 is YYNGEE. The DNA of the CDR3 is TGTGCCAGCAGCGTAGGGCTAGCGGGAGCGGCCACCGGGGAGCTGTTTTTT. This sequence encodes CASSVGLAGAATGELFF.

This clone was detected ten times or more. CDR3 region: CASSPKKEAFF. The CDR3 bases are TGTGCCAGCAGCCCTAAGAAGGAAGCTTTCTTT. The gene calls are TRBV6-6 and TRBJ1-1; D is uncertain. CDR1 is MNHNY, CDR2 SVGAGI, per germline (reference sequence). The CDR3 totals 11 residues. Trimming cost V 6 bases and J 8 bases, with 10 bases left between them.

CDR3 bases: TGTGCCAGCAGCCCCCGGGACACCACGGCGGAGACCCAGTACTTC. Its protein is CASSPRDTTAETQYF. This chain uses TRBV7-9 with TRBJ2-5; a possible D gene is TRBD1 (6 bases). Looked up from germline, CDR1 is SEHNR and CDR2 is FQNEAQ (reference sequence). The CDR3 contains 15 residues. Trimming left V 5 bases short and J 5 bases short, with 18 bases between.

This clone was found many times. The J gene is TRBJ1-5, the V gene TRBV27, with D tentatively TRBD1 (5 bases). From germline, CDR1 is MNHEY and CDR2 SMNVEV (reference sequence). V lost 2 bases and J 3 bases, leaving 8 bases between the germline ends. The CDR3 runs to 14 residues. In DNA form, the CDR3 reads TGTGCCAGCAGTTTACAGGGCCCCAATCAGCCCCAGCATTTT. Residues: CASSLQGPNQPQHF.

This clone was observed at least ten times. The gene calls are TRBV10-3 and TRBJ2-2, with TRBD1 matching over 8 bases. The germline V gene has CDR1 ENHRY and CDR2 SYGVKD. The CDR3 is 15 amino acids. The junction had 5 bases not matched to a gene; V was cut back by 2 bases and J by 6 bases. The CDR3 DNA reads TGTGCCATCAGTGAGGGGCAGGGACAGGCCGGGGAGCTGTTTTTT. Residues: CAISEGQGQAGELFF.

In this sample, this clone turned up a few times. The J gene is TRBJ2-6, the V gene TRBV24-1; the match to TRBD1 covers 12 bases. Germline CDR1 reads KGHDR; CDR2 reads SFDVKD. The CDR3 length is 17 residues. J gave up 0 bases and V 12 bases, and 8 bases lay outside the gene matches. The CDR3 region is CASKPGQGASGANVLTF. The CDR3 coding sequence is TGTGCCTCGAAACCGGGACAGGGGGCCTCTGGGGCCAACGTCCTGACTTTC.

This clone was observed a handful of times. The chain recombines TRBV5-1 with TRBJ2-7; the match to TRBD1 covers 8 bases. CDR1 and CDR2 from the germline V gene are SGHRS and YFSETQ. The CDR3 sequence is 15 residues long. V lost 4 bases and J lost 6; bases outside the gene matches: 12. CDR3 loop: CASSGHQGAVSEQYF. The CDR3 nucleotides read TGCGCCAGCAGCGGACACCAGGGGGCTGTCTCCGAGCAGTACTTC. Based on the CDR3 plus reference TRBV5-1 and TRBJ2-7, the full variable domain is KAGVTQTPRYLIKTRGQQVTLSCSPISGHRSVSWYQQTPGQGLQFLFEYFSETQRNKGNFPGRFSGRQFSNSRSEMNVSTLELGDSALYLCASSGHQGAVSEQYFGPGTRLTVT.